These 27 T cell receptor beta chains came from one sample sequenced in a study of shared clonotypes between healthy human individuals. Assay used: immunoSEQ multiplex PCR; TCRdb lists only in-frame clones, some missing. This table has more than 600,000 clones, 92% appearing once. Terminally differentiated effector memory CD45RA+ cells were left out of the naive CD8 fraction, which was CD45RO-negative and positively selected for CCR7. Sample: naive CD8+ T cells sorted from blood. The receptors originated from a man aged 25-40 years in good health.

The chain joins TRBV7-9 to TRBJ1-1; 10 bases fit TRBD1. Germline assignment: CDR1 SEHNR and CDR2 FQNEAQ (reference sequence). The CDR3 sequence is 15 residues long. V was pared by 8 bases and J by 5 bases, with 11 bases of the junction left unmatched. In DNA form, the CDR3 reads TGTGCCAGCCGGGACAGGGGCCCCTTAAGTACTGAAGCTTTCTTT. Translation gives CASRDRGPLSTEAFF.

This rearrangement joins TRBV11-2 to TRBJ2-7; TRBD1 aligns across 9 bases. Germline V gives CDR1 SGHAT, CDR2 FQNNGV. J was trimmed by 7 bases and V by 5 bases; bases with no gene match: 6. The CDR3 is 13 amino acids. The CDR3 is CASSIGQGTEQYF. CDR3 DNA sequence: TGTGCCAGCAGCATCGGACAGGGGACGGAGCAGTACTTC.

V is TRBV5-1 and J is TRBJ2-1; D gene ambiguous. Germline assignment: CDR1 SGHRS and CDR2 YFSETQ. There are 15 residues in the CDR3. Trimming pared 4 bases from V and 5 bases from J, leaving 16 bases between. The CDR3 sequence is CASSPDRQNHNEQFF. The CDR3 coding sequence is TGCGCCAGCAGCCCGGACCGCCAAAACCACAATGAGCAGTTCTTC.

V usage is TRBV15 and J usage is TRBJ2-5, with D possibly TRBD1 on 6 matching bases. Trimming took off 1 base at V and 5 bases at J, with 11 bases between the two ends. This CDR3 is built from 14 residues. CDR1 LNHNV and CDR2 YYDKDF come from the germline V gene (reference sequence). Here the CDR3 DNA reads TGTGCCACCAGCAGAGTCAGGGGTTTCGAGACCCAGTACTTC. This sequence encodes CATSRVRGFETQYF.

This chain connects TRBV29-1 to TRBJ1-3, with D possibly TRBD1 on 5 matching bases. Per germline, CDR1 SQVTM and CDR2 ANQGSEA. CDR3 size: 13 residues. Trimming shortened V by 6 bases and J by 7 bases, and 16 bases separated the two germline ends. The CDR3 nucleotides read TGCAGCGTCAGGGTTCCGACGGGGAACACCATATATTTT. Translation: CSVRVPTGNTIYF. Full variable domain (remainder filled in from reference TRBV29-1 and TRBJ1-3): SAVISQKPSRDICQRGTSLTIQCQVDSQVTMMFWYRQQPGQSLTLIATANQGSEATYESGFVIDKFPISRPNLTFSTLTVSNMSPEDSSIYLCSVRVPTGNTIYFGEGSWLTVV.

This clone has just a few counts. The gene calls are TRBV27 and TRBJ2-7; perhaps TRBD1 as D (6 bases). CDR3 length: 16 amino acids. Germline V gene sequence: CDR1 MNHEY, CDR2 SMNVEV (reference sequence). The V and J ends lost 5 bases and 0 bases respectively, with 17 bases between them. CDR3 in DNA: TGTGCCAGCAGTCTCGATGCCGGACAGCGCTCCTACGAGCAGTACTTC. Translated, it gives CASSLDAGQRSYEQYF.

The chain combines TRBV19 with TRBJ2-7, with D tentatively TRBD1 (6 bases). Germline V gives CDR1 LNHDA, CDR2 SQIVND (reference sequence). V was pared by 3 bases and J by 3 bases, with 12 bases between. The CDR3 is 14 amino acids. CDR3 in DNA: TGTGCCAGTAGTATCCGGGACAAGGACTACGAGCAGTACTTC. It codes for CASSIRDKDYEQYF. Based on the CDR3 plus reference TRBV19 and TRBJ2-7, the full variable domain is DGGITQSPKYLFRKEGQNVTLSCEQNLNHDAMYWYRQDPGQGLRLIYYSQIVNDFQKGDIAEGYSVSREKKESFPLTVTSAQKNPTAFYLCASSIRDKDYEQYFGPGTRLTVT.

The CDR3 DNA reads as TGTGCCAGCAGCTTAATGCCGGGAGCTAACTATGGCTACACCTTC. This codes for CASSLMPGANYGYTF. The chain links TRBV11-2 to TRBJ1-2; D ambiguous. V lost 2 bases to trimming and J lost 0 bases, with 10 bases between them. From germline, CDR1 is SGHAT and CDR2 FQNNGV. There are 15 residues in the CDR3.

J is TRBJ1-1 and V is TRBV19; D is unclear. This CDR3 region has 13 residues. Germline V gene data show CDR1 as LNHDA and CDR2 as SQIVND (reference sequence). V lost 1 base to trimming and J lost 10 bases, with 13 bases between them. The CDR3 coding sequence is TGTGCCAGTAGTATAGCCCCCGACGCGGTAGCTTTCTTT. This codes for CASSIAPDAVAFF.

CDR3 DNA sequence: TGTGCCAGCCAGCAACTAGCGGGAGTCACAGATACGCAGTATTTT. This sequence encodes CASQQLAGVTDTQYF. This sequence joins TRBV7-9 and TRBJ2-3; 11 bases map to TRBD2. CDR1 and CDR2 from the germline V gene are SEHNR and FQNEAQ (reference sequence). The CDR3 loop spans 15 amino acids. With 8 bases clipped from V and 2 bases from J, the junction kept 6 bases outside the gene matches.

The count of this clone is one. The same CDR3 is also encoded by other DNA sequences in this sample. The rearrangement joins TRBV6-1 to TRBJ2-1; no clear D gene. In germline, CDR1 is MNHNS, CDR2 SASEGT. Deletions cut 4 bases from V and 4 bases from J, with 5 bases between. The CDR3 covers 12 residues. The CDR3 coding sequence is TGTGCCAGCAGTGCCGCATACAATGAGCAGTTCTTC. It yields the protein CASSAAYNEQFF.

As regards this clone: The same CDR3 can be traced to other DNA sequences in this sample. The chain recombines TRBV13 with TRBJ1-1; D unresolved. Trimming cost V 0 bases and J 0 bases, with 2 bases left between them. Germline CDR1 reads PRHDT; CDR2 reads FYEKMQ (reference sequence). The length of the CDR3 is 13 residues. CDR3 residues: CASSLGLNTEAFF. DNA of the CDR3: TGTGCCAGCAGCTTAGGTTTGAACACTGAAGCTTTCTTT.

This chain uses TRBV4-3 with TRBJ2-1; a weak D match, TRBD2 (5 bases). CDR3 size: 14 residues. Germline loops: CDR1 LGHNA, CDR2 YSLEER. V lost 1 base to trimming and J lost 6 bases, with 10 bases between them. DNA for the CDR3: TGCGCCAGCAGCCAAGTAGAGGGAATCAATGAGCAGTTCTTC. Protein product: CASSQVEGINEQFF.

This rearrangement joins TRBV27 to TRBJ2-1; weak D call: TRBD2 (5 bases). Germline assignment: CDR1 MNHEY and CDR2 SMNVEV (reference sequence). V was shortened by 5 bases and J by 6 bases, with 8 bases between the two germline ends. The CDR3 is made up of 12 amino acids. CDR3 protein: CASSHGGNEQFF. CDR3 nucleotide sequence: TGTGCCAGCAGTCACGGAGGCAATGAGCAGTTCTTC.

CDR3 DNA sequence: TGTGCCAGCAGCCTTCCCGGGGGAGAATACAATGAGCAGTTCTTC. Translation: CASSLPGGEYNEQFF. This chain joins TRBV7-2 and TRBJ2-1; possible D gene TRBD2, 6 bases. CDR1 is SGHTA, CDR2 FQGNSA, per germline. This CDR3 has 15 amino acids. Trimming pared 5 bases from V and 4 bases from J, leaving 15 bases between.

The chain employs TRBV6-1 and TRBJ2-1; 9 bases match TRBD1. The germline CDR1 and CDR2 sequences are MNHNS and SASEGT. The CDR3 loop spans 17 amino acids. The ends lost 4 bases at V and 8 bases at J; junction bases unmatched: 15. The DNA of the CDR3 is TGTGCCAGCAGTGTTGTACGACGGGACAGGGCTCTCTATGAGCAGTTCTTC. As protein: CASSVVRRDRALYEQFF.

V and J are TRBV7-9 and TRBJ2-5, with 7 nucleotides matching TRBD1. The CDR3 is made up of 11 amino acids. The germline gives CDR1 SEHNR, CDR2 FQNEAQ (reference sequence). After removal of 11 bases from V and 3 bases from J, the junction contained 3 bases not matched to a gene. CDR3 nucleotides: TGTGCCTCGGACAGGAAAGAGACCCAGTACTTC. Translation gives CASDRKETQYF.

This clone turned up a few times. This chain links TRBV5-6 with TRBJ2-5; D might be TRBD1 or TRBD2, each matching 6 bases. Trimming shortened V by 4 bases and J by 2 bases, and 18 bases separated the two germline ends. Germline V gene sequence: CDR1 SGHDT, CDR2 YYEEEE. This CDR3 region has 16 residues. The CDR3 sequence: CASSGGAQGIQETQYF. The CDR3 coding sequence is TGTGCCAGCAGCGGCGGGGCTCAGGGGATACAAGAGACCCAGTACTTC.

The V and J genes are TRBV13 and TRBJ2-6, with 7 bases fitting TRBD2. CDR1 and CDR2 from the germline V gene are PRHDT and FYEKMQ (reference sequence). V shed 0 bases, J shed 0 bases, and the junction held 5 bases outside the gene matches. This CDR3 has 18 residues. CDR3 amino acids: CASSLGVAGFSGANVLTF. CDR3 coding DNA: TGTGCCAGCAGCTTAGGGGTAGCGGGTTTCTCTGGGGCCAACGTCCTGACTTTC.

The rearrangement joins TRBV29-1 to TRBJ2-2; no definite D call. Per the germline V gene, CDR1 is SQVTM and CDR2 is ANQGSEA. V gave up 7 bases and J gave up 1 base, with 10 bases separating them. The CDR3 contains 13 residues. CDR3 sequence reads: CSARLVNTGELFF. CDR3 nucleotide sequence: TGCAGCGCCCGACTTGTGAACACCGGGGAGCTGTTTTTT.

This chain joins TRBV27 and TRBJ2-1, with 10 positions matching TRBD2. Looked up from germline, CDR1 is MNHEY and CDR2 is SMNVEV (reference sequence). The CDR3 is made up of 17 amino acids. The ends lost 5 bases at V and 4 bases at J; junction bases unmatched: 11. The CDR3 protein is CASSPQRSSGSYNEQFF. In DNA form, the CDR3 reads TGTGCCAGCAGTCCCCAACGGTCTAGCGGGAGTTACAATGAGCAGTTCTTC.

The rearrangement uses TRBV2 and TRBJ2-7, with TRBD2 as a possible D gene (6 bases). The CDR3 totals 14 residues. Germline V gene sequence: CDR1 SNHLY, CDR2 FYNNEI. Trimming cost V 5 bases and J 6 bases, with 17 bases left between them. The CDR3, as DNA: TGTGCCAGCAGTCCCCCGGGACTTCTCCTCGAGCAGTACTTC. It codes for CASSPPGLLLEQYF.

The chain links TRBV18 to TRBJ2-1; possible D gene TRBD2, 6 bases. Germline V gene sequence: CDR1 KGHSH, CDR2 LQKENI. V lost 1 base and J lost 6, with 13 bases in between. The CDR3 totals 15 residues. The CDR3 here is CASSPLRGGTNEQFF. In nucleotides, the CDR3 is TGTGCCAGCTCACCACTTCGAGGAGGGACCAATGAGCAGTTCTTC. The full variable domain, rest sourced from reference TRBV18 and TRBJ2-1, is NAGVMQNPRHLVRRRGQEARLRCSPMKGHSHVYWYRQLPEEGLKFMVYLQKENIIDESGMPKERFSAEFPKEGPSILRIQQVVRGDSAAYFCASSPLRGGTNEQFFGPGTRLTVL.

This chain's CDR3 is CATSRDILGQGSYNEQFF. CDR3 sequence (DNA): TGTGCCACCAGCAGAGATATTCTGGGGCAGGGGTCATACAATGAGCAGTTCTTC. J is TRBJ2-1 and V is TRBV15; maybe TRBD1 (6 bases). This CDR3 contains 18 residues. V lost 0 bases, J lost 4 bases, and 19 bases lay in between. Looked up from germline, CDR1 is LNHNV and CDR2 is YYDKDF (reference sequence).

The gene calls are TRBV25-1 and TRBJ2-3; perhaps TRBD1 as D (5 bases). V gave up 5 bases and J gave up 9 bases, with 15 bases separating them. The CDR3 has 13 residues. The germline V gene encodes CDR1 MGHDK and CDR2 SYGVNS. CDR3 region: CASSRTVQGTQYF. The CDR3 DNA reads as TGTGCCAGCAGTAGGACGGTTCAGGGAACGCAGTATTTT. The whole variable domain, remainder taken from reference TRBV25-1 and TRBJ2-3, is EADIYQTPRYLVIGTGKKITLECSQTMGHDKMYWYQQDPGMELHLIHYSYGVNSTEKGDLSSESTVSRIRTEHFPLTLESARPSHTSQYLCASSRTVQGTQYFGPGTRLTVL.

This clone was counted once. The CDR3: CAISEGTASSYNEQFF. DNA for the CDR3: TGTGCCATCAGTGAGGGGACAGCGAGCTCCTACAATGAGCAGTTCTTC. The chain recombines TRBV10-3 with TRBJ2-1; 7 nucleotides agree with TRBD1. Germline values: CDR1 ENHRY, CDR2 SYGVKD. This CDR3 spans 16 amino acids. The J segment lost 0 bases and the V segment lost 2 bases, leaving 4 bases of the junction unmatched.

This chain connects TRBV2 to TRBJ2-1; maybe TRBD2 (5 bases). This CDR3 comprises 13 residues. V was clipped by 4 bases and J by 1 base, with 5 bases between them. CDR1 is SNHLY and CDR2 is FYNNEI in the germline V gene. The CDR3 region is CASSGESYNEQFF. In DNA, the CDR3 is TGTGCCAGCAGTGGGGAGTCCTACAATGAGCAGTTCTTC. The complete variable domain, with remaining parts taken from reference TRBV2 and TRBJ2-1, reads EPEVTQTPSHQVTQMGQEVILRCVPISNHLYFYWYRQILGQKVEFLVSFYNNEISEKSEIFDDQFSVERPDGSNFTLKIRSTKLEDSAMYFCASSGESYNEQFFGPGTRLTVL.